Following are 2 T cell receptor beta chains from one sample sequenced in a study of T cells in Graves' hyperthyroidism and ophthalmopathy. Amplification of TCR beta CDR3 regions was performed using RNA transcripts as template. Researchers ran a first-round RT-PCR on the TCR CDR3 using the HTBI primer set. TCRdb called the multiplex PCR reads again in MiXCR, with one record for every CDR3 protein. The sample has roughly 840,000 distinct CDR3 sequences, roughly 40% seen once. Sample: blood. Receptors were obtained from a man between 18 and 35 years old with Graves' hyperthyroidism.

V is TRBV20-1 and J is TRBJ1-4; D not certain. V lost 4 bases and J 8 bases, leaving 14 bases between the germline ends. The germline gives CDR1 DFQATT, CDR2 SNEGSKA (reference sequence). This CDR3 has 13 amino acids. The CDR3 is CSAKRTGNEKLFF. Here the CDR3 DNA reads TGCAGTGCTAAGCGGACTGGGAACGAAAAACTGTTTTTT.

This clonotype was counted only a few times. This chain uses TRBV2 with TRBJ1-1; 8 nucleotides match TRBD1. Germline CDR1 reads SNHLY; CDR2 reads FYNNEI. The J segment lost 6 bases and the V segment lost 10 bases, leaving 7 bases of the junction unmatched. The CDR3 is 12 amino acids. The CDR3, as DNA: TGTGCCACCCGACAGGGGTCGTCTGAAGCTTTCTTT. Translating it yields CATRQGSSEAFF. Drawing the rest from reference TRBV2 and TRBJ1-1, the complete variable domain is EPEVTQTPSHQVTQMGQEVILRCVPISNHLYFYWYRQILGQKVEFLVSFYNNEISEKSEIFDDQFSVERPDGSNFTLKIRSTKLEDSAMYFCATRQGSSEAFFGQGTRLTVV.